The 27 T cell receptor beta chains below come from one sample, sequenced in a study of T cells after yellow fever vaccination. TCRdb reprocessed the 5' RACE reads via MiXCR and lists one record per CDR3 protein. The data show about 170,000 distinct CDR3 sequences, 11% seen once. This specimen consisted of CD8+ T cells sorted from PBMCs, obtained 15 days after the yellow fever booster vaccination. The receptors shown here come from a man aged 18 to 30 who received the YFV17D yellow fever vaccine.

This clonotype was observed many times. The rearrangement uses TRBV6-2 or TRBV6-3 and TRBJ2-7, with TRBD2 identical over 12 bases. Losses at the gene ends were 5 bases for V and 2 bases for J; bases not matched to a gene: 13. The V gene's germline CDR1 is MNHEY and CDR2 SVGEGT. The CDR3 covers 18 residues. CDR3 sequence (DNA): TGTGCCAGCAGTGATCCTAGCGGGGGGGCCTGGAGCCCCTACGAGCAGTACTTC. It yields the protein CASSDPSGGAWSPYEQYF.

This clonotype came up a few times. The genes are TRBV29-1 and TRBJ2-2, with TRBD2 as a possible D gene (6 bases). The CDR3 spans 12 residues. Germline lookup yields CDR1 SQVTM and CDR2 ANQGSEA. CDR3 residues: CSSTGVAGELFF. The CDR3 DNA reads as TGCAGTTCGACGGGGGTGGCCGGGGAGCTGTTTTTT.

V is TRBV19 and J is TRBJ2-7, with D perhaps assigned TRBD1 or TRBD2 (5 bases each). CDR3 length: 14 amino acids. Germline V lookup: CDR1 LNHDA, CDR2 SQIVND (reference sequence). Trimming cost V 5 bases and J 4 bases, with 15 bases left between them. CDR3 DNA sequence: TGTGCCAGTAGTCTCCGGGACCGAGGGTACGAGCAGTACTTC. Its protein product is CASSLRDRGYEQYF. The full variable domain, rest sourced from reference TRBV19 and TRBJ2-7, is DGGITQSPKYLFRKEGQNVTLSCEQNLNHDAMYWYRQDPGQGLRLIYYSQIVNDFQKGDIAEGYSVSREKKESFPLTVTSAQKNPTAFYLCASSLRDRGYEQYFGPGTRLTVT.

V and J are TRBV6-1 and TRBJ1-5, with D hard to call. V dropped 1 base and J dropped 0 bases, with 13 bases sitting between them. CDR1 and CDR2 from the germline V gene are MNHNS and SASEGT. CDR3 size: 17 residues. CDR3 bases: TGTGCCAGCAGTGAAGAAATAGGCGTCTATAGCAATCAGCCCCAGCATTTT. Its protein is CASSEEIGVYSNQPQHF.

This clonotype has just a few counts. The CDR3, as DNA: TGCAGCGTTGATTCCGGAGCCTCCTACAATGAGCAGTTCTTC. Its protein is CSVDSGASYNEQFF. V is TRBV29-1 and J is TRBJ2-1; D call uncertain. V shed 3 bases and J shed 0 bases, with 9 bases lying between them. The CDR3 loop spans 14 amino acids. Looked up from germline, CDR1 is SQVTM and CDR2 is ANQGSEA.

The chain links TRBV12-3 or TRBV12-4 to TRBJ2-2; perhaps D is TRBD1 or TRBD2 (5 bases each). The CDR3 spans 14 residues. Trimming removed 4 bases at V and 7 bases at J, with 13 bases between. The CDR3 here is CASSSGPGIGELFF. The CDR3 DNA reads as TGTGCCAGCAGTTCGGGACCAGGGATCGGGGAGCTGTTTTTT.

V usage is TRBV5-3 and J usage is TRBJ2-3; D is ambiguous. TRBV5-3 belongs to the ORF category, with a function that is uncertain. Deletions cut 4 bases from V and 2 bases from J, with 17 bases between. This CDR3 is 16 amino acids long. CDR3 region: CARSTTPAAFTDTQYF. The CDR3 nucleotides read TGTGCCAGAAGCACGACACCGGCCGCCTTCACAGATACGCAGTATTTT.

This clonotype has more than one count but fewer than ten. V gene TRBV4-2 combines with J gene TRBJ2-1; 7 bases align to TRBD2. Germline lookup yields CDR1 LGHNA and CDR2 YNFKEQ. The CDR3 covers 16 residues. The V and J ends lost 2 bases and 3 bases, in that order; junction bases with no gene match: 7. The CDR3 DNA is TGTGCCAGCAGCCAAACAGTTGGGACTAACTACAATGAGCAGTTCTTC. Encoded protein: CASSQTVGTNYNEQFF.

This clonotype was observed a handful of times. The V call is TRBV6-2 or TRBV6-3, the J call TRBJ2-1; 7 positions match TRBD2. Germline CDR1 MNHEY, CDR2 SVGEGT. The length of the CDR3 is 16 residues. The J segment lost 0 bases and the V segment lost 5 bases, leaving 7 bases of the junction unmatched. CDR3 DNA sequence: TGTGCCAGCAGTGCGGCGGGGGTGAGCTCCTACAATGAGCAGTTCTTC. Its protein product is CASSAAGVSSYNEQFF.

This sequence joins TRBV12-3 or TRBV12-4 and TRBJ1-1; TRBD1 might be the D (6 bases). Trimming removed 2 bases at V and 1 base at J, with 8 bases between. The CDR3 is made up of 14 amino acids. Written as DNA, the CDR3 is TGTGCCAGCAGTTTACGACAGGCGAACACTGAAGCTTTCTTT. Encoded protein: CASSLRQANTEAFF.

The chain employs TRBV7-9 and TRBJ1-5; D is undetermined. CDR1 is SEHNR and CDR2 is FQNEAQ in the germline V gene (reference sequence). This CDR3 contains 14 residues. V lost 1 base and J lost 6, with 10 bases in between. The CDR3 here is CASSLGLGIQPQHF. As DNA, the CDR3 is TGTGCCAGCAGCTTAGGATTGGGGATTCAGCCCCAGCATTTT.

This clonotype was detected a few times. The CDR3 loop is CSAHRTGGEETQYF. The CDR3, as DNA: TGCAGTGCGCATCGGACAGGGGGCGAGGAGACCCAGTACTTC. The gene calls are TRBV20-1 and TRBJ2-5, with 11 bases lining up with TRBD1. Germline CDR1 is DFQATT and CDR2 is SNEGSKA (reference sequence). The CDR3 is 14 residues long. V dropped 6 bases and J dropped 5; count of bases not matched to a gene: 8.

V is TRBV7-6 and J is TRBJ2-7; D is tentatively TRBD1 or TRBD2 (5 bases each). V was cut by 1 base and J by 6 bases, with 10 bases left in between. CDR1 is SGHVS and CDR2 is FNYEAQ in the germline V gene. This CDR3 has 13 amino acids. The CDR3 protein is CASSLVWGSEQYV. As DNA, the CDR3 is TGTGCCAGCAGCTTAGTTTGGGGGAGCGAGCAGTACGTC.

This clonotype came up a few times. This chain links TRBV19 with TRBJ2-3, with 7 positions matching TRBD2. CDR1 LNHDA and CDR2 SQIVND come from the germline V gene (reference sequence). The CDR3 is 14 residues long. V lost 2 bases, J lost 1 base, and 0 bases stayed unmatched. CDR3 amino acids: CASSILAGTDTQYF. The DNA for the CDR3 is TGTGCCAGTAGTATACTAGCGGGCACAGATACGCAGTATTTT.

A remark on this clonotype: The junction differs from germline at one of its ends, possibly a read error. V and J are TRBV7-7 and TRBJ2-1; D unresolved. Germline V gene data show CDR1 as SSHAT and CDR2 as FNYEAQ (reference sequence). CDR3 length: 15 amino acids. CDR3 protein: CASNPLRRAYNEQFF. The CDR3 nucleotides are TGTGCTAGCAACCCCCTTCGACGGGCCTACAATGAGCAGTTCTTC.

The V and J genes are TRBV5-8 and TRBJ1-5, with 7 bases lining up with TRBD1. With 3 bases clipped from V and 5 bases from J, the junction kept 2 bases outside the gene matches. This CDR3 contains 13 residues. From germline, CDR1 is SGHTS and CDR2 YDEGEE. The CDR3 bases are TGTGCCAGCAGCTCAGGGGGGTATCAGCCCCAGCATTTT. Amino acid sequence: CASSSGGYQPQHF.

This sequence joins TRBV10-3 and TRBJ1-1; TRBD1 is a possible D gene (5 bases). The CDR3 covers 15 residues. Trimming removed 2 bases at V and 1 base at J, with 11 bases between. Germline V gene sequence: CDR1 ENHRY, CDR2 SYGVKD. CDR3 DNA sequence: TGTGCCATCAGTGAGCCGGGGGACCGGAACACTGAAGCTTTCTTT. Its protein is CAISEPGDRNTEAFF.

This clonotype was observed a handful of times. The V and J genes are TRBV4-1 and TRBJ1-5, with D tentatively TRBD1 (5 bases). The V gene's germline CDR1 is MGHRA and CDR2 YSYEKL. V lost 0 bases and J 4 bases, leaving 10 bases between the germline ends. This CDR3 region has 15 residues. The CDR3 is CASSQEKAGNQPQHF. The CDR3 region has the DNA TGCGCCAGCAGCCAAGAGAAGGCAGGGAATCAGCCCCAGCATTTT.

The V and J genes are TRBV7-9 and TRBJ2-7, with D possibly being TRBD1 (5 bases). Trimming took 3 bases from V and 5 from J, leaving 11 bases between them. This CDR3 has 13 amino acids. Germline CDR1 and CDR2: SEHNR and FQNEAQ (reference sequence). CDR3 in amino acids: CASSFPGRDEQYV. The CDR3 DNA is TGTGCCAGCAGCTTCCCCGGCAGGGACGAGCAGTACGTC.

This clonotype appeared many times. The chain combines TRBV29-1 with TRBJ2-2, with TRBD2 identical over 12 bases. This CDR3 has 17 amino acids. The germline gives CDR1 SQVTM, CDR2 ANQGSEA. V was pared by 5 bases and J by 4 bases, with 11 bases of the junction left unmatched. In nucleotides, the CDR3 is TGCAGCGTTCTTCCTAGCGGGGGGGAGACAACCACCGGGGAGCTGTTTTTT. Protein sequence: CSVLPSGGETTTGELFF.

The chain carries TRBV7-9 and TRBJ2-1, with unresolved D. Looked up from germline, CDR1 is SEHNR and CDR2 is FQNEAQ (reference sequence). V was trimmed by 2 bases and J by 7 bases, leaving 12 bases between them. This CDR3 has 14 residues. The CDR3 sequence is CASSLFNLENEQFF. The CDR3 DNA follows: TGTGCCAGCAGCTTATTTAACCTAGAGAATGAGCAGTTCTTC. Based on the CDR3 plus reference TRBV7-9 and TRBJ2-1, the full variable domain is DTGVSQNPRHKITKRGQNVTFRCDPISEHNRLYWYRQTLGQGPEFLTYFQNEAQLEKSRLLSDRFSAERPKGSFSTLEIQRTEQGDSAMYLCASSLFNLENEQFFGPGTRLTVL.

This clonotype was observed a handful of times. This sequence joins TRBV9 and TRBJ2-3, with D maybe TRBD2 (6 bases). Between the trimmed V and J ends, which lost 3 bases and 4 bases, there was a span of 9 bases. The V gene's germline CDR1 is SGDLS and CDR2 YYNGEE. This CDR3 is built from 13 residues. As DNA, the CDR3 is TGTGCCAGCAGCGGGAGGGGTGCAGATACGCAGTATTTT. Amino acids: CASSGRGADTQYF.

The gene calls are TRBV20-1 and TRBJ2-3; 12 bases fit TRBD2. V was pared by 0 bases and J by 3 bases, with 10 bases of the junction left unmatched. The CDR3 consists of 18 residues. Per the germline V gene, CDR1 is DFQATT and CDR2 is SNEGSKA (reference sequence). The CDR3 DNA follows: TGCAGTGCTAGAGATTTATTGGGGACTAGCGGGCGAACAGATACGCAGTATTTT. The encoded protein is CSARDLLGTSGRTDTQYF.

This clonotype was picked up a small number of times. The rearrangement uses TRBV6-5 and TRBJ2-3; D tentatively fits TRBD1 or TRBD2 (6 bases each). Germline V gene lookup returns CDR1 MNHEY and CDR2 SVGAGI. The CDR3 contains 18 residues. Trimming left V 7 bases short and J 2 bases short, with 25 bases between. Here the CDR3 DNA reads TGTGCCAGCACCTCCCTGGGGCCGGGGGCCCCCCCCACAGATACGCAGTATTTT. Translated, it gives CASTSLGPGAPPTDTQYF.

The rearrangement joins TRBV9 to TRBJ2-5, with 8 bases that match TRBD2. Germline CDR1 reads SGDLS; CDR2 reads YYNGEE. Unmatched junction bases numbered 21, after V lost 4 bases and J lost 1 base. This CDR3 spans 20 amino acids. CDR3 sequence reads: CASSPRPLGRGDRFQETQYF. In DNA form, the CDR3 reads TGTGCCAGCAGCCCGAGGCCCTTAGGGCGGGGGGATCGTTTCCAAGAGACCCAGTACTTC.

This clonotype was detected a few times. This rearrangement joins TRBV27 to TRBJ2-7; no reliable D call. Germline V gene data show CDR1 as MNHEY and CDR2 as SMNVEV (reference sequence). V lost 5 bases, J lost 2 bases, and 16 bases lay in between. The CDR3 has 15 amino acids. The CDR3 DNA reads TGTGCCAGCAGTCCGAAAGGACCGGGTCCCTACGAGCAGTACTTC. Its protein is CASSPKGPGPYEQYF.

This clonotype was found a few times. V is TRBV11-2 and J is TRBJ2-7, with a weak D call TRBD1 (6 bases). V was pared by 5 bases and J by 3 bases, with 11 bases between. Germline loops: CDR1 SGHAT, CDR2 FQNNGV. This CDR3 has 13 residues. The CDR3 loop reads CASSLDSFYEQYV. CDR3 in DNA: TGTGCCAGCAGCCTGGACAGTTTCTACGAGCAGTACGTC.